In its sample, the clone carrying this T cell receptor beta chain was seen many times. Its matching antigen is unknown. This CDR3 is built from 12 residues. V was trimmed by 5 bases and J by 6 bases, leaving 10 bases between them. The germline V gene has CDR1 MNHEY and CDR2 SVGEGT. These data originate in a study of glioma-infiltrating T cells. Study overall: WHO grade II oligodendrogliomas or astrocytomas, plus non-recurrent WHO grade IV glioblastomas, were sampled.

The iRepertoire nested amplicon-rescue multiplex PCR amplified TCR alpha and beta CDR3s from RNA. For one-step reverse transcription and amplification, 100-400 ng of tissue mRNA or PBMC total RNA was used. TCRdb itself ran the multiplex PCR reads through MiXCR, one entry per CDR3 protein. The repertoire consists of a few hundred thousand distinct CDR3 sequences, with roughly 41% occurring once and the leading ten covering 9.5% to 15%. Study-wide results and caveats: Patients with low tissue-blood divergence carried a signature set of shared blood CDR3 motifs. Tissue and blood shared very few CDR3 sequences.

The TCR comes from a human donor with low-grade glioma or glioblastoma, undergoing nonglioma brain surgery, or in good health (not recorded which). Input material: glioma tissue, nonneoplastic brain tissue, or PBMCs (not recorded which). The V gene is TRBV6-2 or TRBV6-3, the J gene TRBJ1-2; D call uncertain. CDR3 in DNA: TGTGCCAGCAGTCGGACTTTTGATGGCTACACCTTC. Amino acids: CASSRTFDGYTF.